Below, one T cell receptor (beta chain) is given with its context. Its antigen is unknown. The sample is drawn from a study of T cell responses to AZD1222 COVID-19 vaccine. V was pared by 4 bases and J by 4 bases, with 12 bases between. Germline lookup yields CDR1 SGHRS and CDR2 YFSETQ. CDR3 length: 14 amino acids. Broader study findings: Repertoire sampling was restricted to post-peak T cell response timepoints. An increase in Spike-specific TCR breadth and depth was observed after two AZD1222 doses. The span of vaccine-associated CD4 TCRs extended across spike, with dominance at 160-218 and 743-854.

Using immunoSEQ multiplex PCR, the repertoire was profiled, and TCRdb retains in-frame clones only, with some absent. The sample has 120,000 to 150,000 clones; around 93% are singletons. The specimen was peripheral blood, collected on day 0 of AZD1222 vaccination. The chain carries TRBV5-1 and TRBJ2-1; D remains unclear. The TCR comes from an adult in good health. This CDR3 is CASSLEFLYNEQFF. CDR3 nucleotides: TGCGCCAGCAGCCTGGAGTTCTTATACAATGAGCAGTTCTTC.